The sequence of this TCR beta chain was determined in a study of a mutant IDH1 vaccine in newly diagnosed glioma. About the research overall: Prior therapy was radiotherapy, temozolomide, or both; most received both.

TCRdb keeps only in-frame clones here, not all; method: immunoSEQ multiplex PCR. The data contain 30,000 to 40,000 clones, 75% to 85% of them singletons. Specified time point: week 23, last vaccination. In every dose of vaccine, 300 ug of mutant IDH1 20-mer peptide was given alongside topical imiquimod. Per germline, CDR1 SEHNR and CDR2 FQNEAQ (reference sequence). J gave up 9 bases and V 5 bases, and 5 bases lay outside the gene matches. The length of the CDR3 is 13 residues. This clone is deemed medium-sized (0.01 to 0.1%). Its antigen remains unidentified. This TCR derives from a man in his forties with glioma. The specimen comprised PBMCs, sampled from a glioma patient whose treatment included an IDH1 peptide vaccine. The chain employs TRBV7-9 and TRBJ2-1, with 9 bases matching TRBD2. The CDR3 DNA is TGTGCCAGCAGCCCCGGGACTAGCAGTGAGCAGTTCTTC. Its protein product is CASSPGTSSEQFF.